These 4 T cell receptor beta chains were sequenced from one sample in a study of early T cells in non-severe SARS-CoV-2 infection listed by TCRdb under 2021. Receptor amplification or capture employed 5' RACE. Sequencing instrument: NextSeq 500. TCRdb trimmed public reads at Q25 via fastp, called clones via MiXCR and kept in-frame beta chains. Merged by CDR3 protein, the rows form single entries marked with the most common genes and DNA. The sample yields 28,000 or so distinct CDR3 sequences; over 6.5% were counted once. About two fifths of the sample rests with the top ten. The specimen was whole blood. All receptors derive from an adult who was a healthcare worker with PCR-confirmed SARS-CoV-2 infection or an uninfected control (not recorded which).

This clonotype was found many times. V gene TRBV7-9 combines with J gene TRBJ2-1; 10 bases are shared with TRBD2. The J segment lost 12 bases and the V segment lost 3 bases, leaving 8 bases of the junction unmatched. The CDR3 extends over 14 amino acids. Germline lookup yields CDR1 SEHNR and CDR2 FQNEAQ (reference sequence). CDR3: CASSLGLAGAGQFF. In DNA, the CDR3 is TGTGCCAGCAGCTTGGGGCTAGCGGGAGCCGGGCAGTTCTTC. Combining the CDR3 with reference TRBV7-9 and TRBJ2-1 gives the whole variable domain DTGVSQNPRHKITKRGQNVTFRCDPISEHNRLYWYRQTLGQGPEFLTYFQNEAQLEKSRLLSDRFSAERPKGSFSTLEIQRTEQGDSAMYLCASSLGLAGAGQFFGPGTRLTVL.

This clonotype was seen a handful of times. The rearrangement uses TRBV20-1 and TRBJ2-7; TRBD2 aligns across 7 bases. Germline V lookup: CDR1 DFQATT, CDR2 SNEGSKA (reference sequence). The V gene end was trimmed by 0 bases and the J gene end by 2 bases; junction bases not matched to a gene: 7. This CDR3 has 15 residues. The CDR3 sequence: CSARDRREFPYEQYF. DNA of the CDR3: TGCAGTGCTAGAGATAGGCGGGAGTTCCCCTACGAGCAGTACTTC.

This clonotype was picked up many times. This rearrangement joins TRBV11-2 to TRBJ1-5; the D is unclear. The CDR3 runs to 13 residues. Trimming shortened V by 1 base and J by 6 bases, and 7 bases separated the two germline ends. Germline CDR1 reads SGHAT; CDR2 reads FQNNGV. For the CDR3, the DNA is TGTGCCAGCAGCTTAGCGGCTTCTCAGCCCCAGCATTTT. This gives the protein CASSLAASQPQHF.

This clonotype was seen ten or more times. The CDR3 loop is CSVEDRGWTEAFF. CDR3 nucleotides: TGCAGCGTTGAAGATCGGGGGTGGACTGAAGCTTTCTTT. This sequence joins TRBV29-1 and TRBJ1-1; perhaps TRBD1 as D (5 bases). The CDR3 has 13 residues. Germline-derived CDR1 and CDR2 are SQVTM and ANQGSEA. V lost 0 bases to trimming and J lost 5 bases, with 10 bases between them.